A single sample gave rise to the 22 T cell receptor beta chains below, sequenced in a study of blood T cell repertoires in COVID-19. Method: immunoSEQ multiplex PCR; TCRdb's copy keeps in-frame clones and lacks some. The table records about 120,000 clones, about 80% of them present only once. Specimen: peripheral blood. The origin of the receptors is a woman in her forties or fifties with acute or convalescent COVID-19.

The V and J genes are TRBV7-9 and TRBJ1-1; D is ambiguous. Per the germline V gene, CDR1 is SEHNR and CDR2 is FQNEAQ (reference sequence). Between the trimmed V and J ends, which lost 4 bases and 0 bases, there was a span of 12 bases. The CDR3 covers 15 residues. The chain's CDR3 is CASSYRPTMNTEAFF. Here the CDR3 DNA reads TGTGCCAGCAGCTACCGACCGACTATGAACACTGAAGCTTTCTTT.

In DNA, the CDR3 is TGCGCCAGCAGCTTGGGGGGCGGGGATGACCAAGAGACCCAGTACTTC. Its protein product is CASSLGGGDDQETQYF. The chain is built from TRBV5-1 and TRBJ2-5; tentatively, D is TRBD2 (6 bases). The V end was cut by 0 bases, the J end by 0 bases, with 12 bases between. The germline gives CDR1 SGHRS, CDR2 YFSETQ. The CDR3 is 16 residues long.

On this clone itself: Distinct nucleotide sequences in the sample also encode this CDR3. V usage is TRBV2 and J usage is TRBJ1-5; D not resolved. Germline V gene lookup returns CDR1 SNHLY and CDR2 FYNNEI. V dropped 7 bases and J dropped 2 bases, with 21 bases sitting between them. The CDR3 has 17 residues. CDR3 DNA: TGTGCCAGCAAAAAGGAGGCGGGTCAGCGGGGCAATCAGCCCCAGCATTTT. Protein product: CASKKEAGQRGNQPQHF.

The rearrangement uses TRBV11-3 and TRBJ2-2; TRBD1 agrees at 7 bases. Per germline, CDR1 SGHNT and CDR2 YENEEA. The J segment lost 4 bases and the V segment lost 2 bases, leaving 4 bases of the junction unmatched. This CDR3 contains 15 residues. CDR3 in amino acids: CASSLRTGSTGELFF. The CDR3 DNA follows: TGTGCCAGCAGCTTAAGGACAGGAAGCACCGGGGAGCTGTTTTTT. The whole variable domain, remainder taken from reference TRBV11-3 and TRBJ2-2, is EAGVVQSPRYKIIEKKQPVAFWCNPISGHNTLYWYLQNLGQGPELLIRYENEEAVDDSQLPKDRFSAERLKGVDSTLKIQPAELGDSAVYLCASSLRTGSTGELFFGEGSRLTVL.

This clone was found a few times. The CDR3 DNA reads TGTGCCAGCACCTCGGCCAGCGGGCGGCCGAACGAGCAGTACTTC. Its protein is CASTSASGRPNEQYF. The V and J genes are TRBV28 and TRBJ2-7, with a weak D call TRBD2 (6 bases). With 7 bases removed from V and 5 bases from J, the gap between germline ends came to 21 bases. The CDR3 has 15 amino acids. Germline lookup yields CDR1 MDHEN and CDR2 SYDVKM.

This sequence joins TRBV29-1 and TRBJ1-5, with no clear D. Germline V gives CDR1 SQVTM, CDR2 ANQGSEA. Trimming removed 4 bases from V and 3 bases from J, with 10 bases in between. This CDR3 contains 13 residues. The DNA for the CDR3 is TGCAGCGTTGGGCGGGGATTCAATCAGCCCCAGCATTTT. Its protein is CSVGRGFNQPQHF.

The J gene is TRBJ2-7, the V gene TRBV6-5; maybe TRBD1 (6 bases). The germline V and J ends were trimmed by 5 bases and 4 bases, with 6 bases remaining between them. Germline CDR1 is MNHEY and CDR2 is SVGAGI. The length of the CDR3 is 11 residues. CDR3 bases: TGTGCCAGCAGTAGGGGGTACGAGCAGTACTTC. Residues: CASSRGYEQYF.

J is TRBJ1-6 and V is TRBV5-1; no firm D call. V lost 0 bases, J lost 7 bases, and 11 bases lay in between. Germline V gene data show CDR1 as SGHRS and CDR2 as YFSETQ. The CDR3 consists of 15 residues. This CDR3 is CASSLDGVGNSPLHF. Here the CDR3 DNA reads TGCGCCAGCAGCTTGGACGGAGTCGGAAATTCACCCCTCCACTTT.

V usage is TRBV2 and J usage is TRBJ2-1; TRBD2 aligns across 14 bases. Per the germline V gene, CDR1 is SNHLY and CDR2 is FYNNEI. The CDR3 runs 15 residues. V dropped 8 bases and J dropped 5; count of bases not matched to a gene: 5. The CDR3 DNA follows: TGTGCCAGCGGGACTAGCGGGAGCAGCAACAATGAGCAGTTCTTC. Residues: CASGTSGSSNNEQFF.

The chain uses TRBV23-1 and TRBJ1-1; possible D gene TRBD1, 6 bases. TRBV23-1 has ORF status, its function being uncertain. This CDR3 is 15 amino acids long. The V gene lost 3 bases and the J gene lost 4 bases, with 15 bases spanning the gap. This CDR3 reads CASSQGPGDGTEAFF. The CDR3 DNA is TGCGCCAGCAGTCAGGGGCCAGGGGATGGCACTGAAGCTTTCTTT.

The CDR3 here is CASSLVGDTQYF. CDR3 DNA: TGTGCCAGCAGCTTGGTCGGGGATACGCAGTATTTT. V and J are TRBV5-4 and TRBJ2-3; D uncertain. This CDR3 has 12 amino acids. Per germline, CDR1 SGHNT and CDR2 YYREEE (reference sequence). V lost 0 bases to trimming and J lost 6 bases, with 5 bases between them.

The chain carries TRBV7-9 and TRBJ2-2; D not certain. Between the trimmed V and J ends, which lost 6 bases and 1 base, there was a span of 3 bases. Germline V lookup: CDR1 SEHNR, CDR2 FQNEAQ (reference sequence). This CDR3 contains 12 residues. Here the CDR3 DNA reads TGTGCCAGCAGTATGAACACCGGGGAGCTGTTTTTT. This codes for CASSMNTGELFF.

V and J are TRBV2 and TRBJ2-7, with 9 bases that match TRBD1. The length of the CDR3 is 15 residues. The germline CDR1 and CDR2 sequences are SNHLY and FYNNEI. Trimming took 1 base from V and 5 from J; bases not matched to a gene: 6. DNA of the CDR3: TGTGCCAGCAGTGAAGAAGTCGACAGGGGGGACGAGCAGTACTTC. It specifies CASSEEVDRGDEQYF.

The V call is TRBV4-1, the J call TRBJ1-5; D call uncertain. Trimming stripped 1 base from V and 7 bases from J, with 8 bases between. Looked up from germline, CDR1 is MGHRA and CDR2 is YSYEKL. This CDR3 has 13 amino acids. This CDR3 reads CASSQAGLQPQHF. For the CDR3, the DNA is TGCGCCAGCAGCCAAGCGGGGTTACAGCCCCAGCATTTT.

CDR3 residues: CASSSAGGTYEQYF. Here the CDR3 DNA reads TGTGCCAGCAGTTCCGCAGGGGGGACGTACGAGCAGTACTTC. V usage is TRBV28 and J usage is TRBJ2-7, with TRBD1 as a possible D gene (7 bases). This CDR3 region has 14 residues. Germline values: CDR1 MDHEN, CDR2 SYDVKM. V shed 4 bases and J shed 4 bases, with 14 bases lying between them.

The chain employs TRBV13 and TRBJ2-7; D perhaps matches TRBD2 (5 bases). Trimming left V 4 bases short and J 6 bases short, with 16 bases between. The length of the CDR3 is 14 residues. In germline, CDR1 is PRHDT, CDR2 FYEKMQ (reference sequence). The CDR3 reads CASSSLLGLGEQYF. In DNA form, the CDR3 reads TGTGCCAGCAGCTCCCTTTTAGGACTTGGCGAGCAGTACTTC.

The chain couples TRBV14 to TRBJ1-2; the D is unclear. Germline CDR1 reads SGHDN; CDR2 reads FVKESK. This CDR3 spans 14 amino acids. Trimming removed 4 bases from V and 7 bases from J, with 16 bases in between. The CDR3 loop is CASSPFMNSLGYTF. The CDR3 nucleotides read TGTGCCAGCAGCCCGTTCATGAACAGTCTTGGCTACACCTTC.

Comment on this clone: One end of the junction is discordant with germline, which a read error may explain. The chain has TRBV7-7 and TRBJ1-3; D is uncertain. The CDR3 length is 13 residues. In germline, CDR1 is SSHAT, CDR2 FNYEAQ (reference sequence). CDR3 loop: CASSPDTGNTIYF. CDR3 in DNA: TGTGCTAGCAGCCCAGACACTGGAAACACCATATATTTT.

The chain has TRBV12-3 or TRBV12-4 and TRBJ1-5; D is undetermined. CDR3 length: 13 residues. The V and J ends lost 2 bases and 6 bases respectively, with 8 bases between them. CDR3 sequence (DNA): TGTGCCAGCAGTTTACTAGAGGCTCAGCCCCAGCATTTT. Residues: CASSLLEAQPQHF.

This rearrangement joins TRBV29-1 to TRBJ1-3, with D unresolved. CDR3 length: 12 residues. Deletions cut 1 base from V and 3 bases from J, with 4 bases between. Germline CDR1 SQVTM, CDR2 ANQGSEA. In nucleotides, the CDR3 is TGCAGCGTTGAAGGAGGTGGAAACACCATATATTTT. This encodes CSVEGGGNTIYF.

This clone occurred once. The chain is built from TRBV5-6 and TRBJ1-4; 9 bases match TRBD1. Germline V gives CDR1 SGHDT, CDR2 YYEEEE. This CDR3 contains 14 residues. The ends lost 4 bases at V and 6 bases at J; junction bases unmatched: 4. The CDR3 DNA sequence: TGTGCCAGCAGCCAGACAGGGGGGGATGAAAAACTGTTTTTT. This gives the protein CASSQTGGDEKLFF.

The chain couples TRBV27 to TRBJ1-2, with a tentative D call TRBD1 (5 bases). Between the trimmed V and J ends, which lost 6 bases and 14 bases, there was a span of 22 bases. The CDR3 spans 13 residues. The germline V gene has CDR1 MNHEY and CDR2 SMNVEV (reference sequence). The CDR3 spells CASRGGVFTVLTF. CDR3 coding DNA: TGTGCCAGCAGGGGGGGTGTTTTTACTGTGTTGACCTTC.